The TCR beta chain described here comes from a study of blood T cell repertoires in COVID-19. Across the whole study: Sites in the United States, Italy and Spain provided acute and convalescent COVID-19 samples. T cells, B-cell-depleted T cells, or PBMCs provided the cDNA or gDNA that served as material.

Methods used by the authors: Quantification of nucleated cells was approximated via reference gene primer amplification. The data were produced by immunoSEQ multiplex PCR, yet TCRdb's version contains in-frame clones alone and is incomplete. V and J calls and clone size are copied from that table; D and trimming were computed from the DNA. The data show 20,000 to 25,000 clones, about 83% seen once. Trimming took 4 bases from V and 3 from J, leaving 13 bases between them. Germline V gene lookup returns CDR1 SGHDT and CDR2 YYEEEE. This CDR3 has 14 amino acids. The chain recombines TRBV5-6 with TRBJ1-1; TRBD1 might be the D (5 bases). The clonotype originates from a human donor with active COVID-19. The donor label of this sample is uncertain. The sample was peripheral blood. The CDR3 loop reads CASSLSSGDTEAFF. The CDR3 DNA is TGTGCCAGCAGCCTCTCATCGGGGGACACTGAAGCTTTCTTT.